This T cell receptor beta chain stems from a study of STAT5B mutations in CD4+ large granular lymphocyte leukemia. This was a survey-level run. TCRdb's table, derived via immunoSEQ multiplex PCR, lists solely in-frame clones and lacks some. The sample yields about 38,000 clones, over 75% seen once. Study-level points and caveats: Without HLA matching, higher CD4+ than CD8+ T-LGLL clonality could reflect small sample size. Main leukemic clonotypes were patient-specific, but 25% appeared at low frequency elsewhere.

This CDR3 is 13 amino acids long. V lost 5 bases and J lost 5, with 12 bases in between. Looked up from germline, CDR1 is LNHDA and CDR2 is SQIVND (reference sequence). Notes on this clone: Its antigen is unknown.

The chain joins TRBV19 to TRBJ1-1, with D unclear. Material: CD4+ T cells from blood buffy coats. This TCR came from a human donor in good health. CDR3: CASSLRAETEAFF. CDR3 DNA sequence: TGTGCCAGTAGTCTTCGGGCTGAAACTGAAGCTTTCTTT.